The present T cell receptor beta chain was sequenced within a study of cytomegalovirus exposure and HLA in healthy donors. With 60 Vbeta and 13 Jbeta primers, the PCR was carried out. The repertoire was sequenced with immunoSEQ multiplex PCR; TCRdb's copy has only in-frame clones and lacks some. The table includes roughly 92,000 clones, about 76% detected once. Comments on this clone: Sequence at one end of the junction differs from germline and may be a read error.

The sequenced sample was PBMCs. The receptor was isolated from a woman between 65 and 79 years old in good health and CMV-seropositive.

The CDR3 spells CASSQWPGETQYF. The CDR3 nucleotides are TGCGCCAGCAGCCAATGGCCGGGAGAGACCCAGTACTTC. The genes are TRBV7-2 and TRBJ2-5; no definite D call. This CDR3 is built from 13 residues. Germline V gene sequence: CDR1 SGHTA, CDR2 FQGNSA.